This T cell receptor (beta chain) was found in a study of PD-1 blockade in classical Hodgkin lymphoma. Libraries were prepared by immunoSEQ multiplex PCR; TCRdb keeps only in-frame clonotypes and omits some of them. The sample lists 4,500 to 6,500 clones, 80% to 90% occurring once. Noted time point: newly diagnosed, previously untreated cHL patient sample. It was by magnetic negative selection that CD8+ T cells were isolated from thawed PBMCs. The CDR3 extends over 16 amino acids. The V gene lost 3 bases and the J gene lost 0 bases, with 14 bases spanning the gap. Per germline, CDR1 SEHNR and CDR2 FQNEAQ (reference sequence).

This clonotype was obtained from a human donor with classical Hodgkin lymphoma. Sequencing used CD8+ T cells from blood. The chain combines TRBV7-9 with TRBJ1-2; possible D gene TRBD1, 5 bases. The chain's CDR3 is CASSLEGEWANYGYTF. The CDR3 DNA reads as TGTGCCAGCAGCTTGGAAGGGGAGTGGGCTAACTATGGCTACACCTTC.